One and the same sample provided the 16 T cell receptor beta chains below, sequenced in a study of blood T cell repertoires in COVID-19. Sequenced by immunoSEQ multiplex PCR; TCRdb stores in-frame clones only, minus some. This table has some 260,000 clones, roughly 84% appearing once. The sequencing sample was made of peripheral blood. Receptors were obtained from a woman aged 40 to 55 who had recovered from COVID-19.

The rearrangement uses TRBV29-1 and TRBJ1-1; 11 bases agree with TRBD1. V lost 7 bases to trimming and J lost 6 bases; unmatched junction nucleotides: 7. The CDR3 has 13 amino acids. The germline V gene encodes CDR1 SQVTM and CDR2 ANQGSEA. CDR3 DNA sequence: TGCAGCGCCTCCGGGACAGGGGGAGCTGAAGCTTTCTTT. It translates to CSASGTGGAEAFF.

The chain employs TRBV7-2 and TRBJ2-2, with 11 positions matching TRBD2. This CDR3 has 17 residues. The V gene end was trimmed by 5 bases and the J gene end by 6 bases; junction bases not matched to a gene: 11. Germline CDR1 SGHTA, CDR2 FQGNSA. The CDR3 sequence is CASSTSGSGGVAGELFF. The CDR3, as DNA: TGTGCCAGCAGCACCTCGGGTAGCGGGGGGGTGGCCGGGGAGCTGTTTTTT.

The chain employs TRBV28 and TRBJ1-5, with D unresolved. The ends were cut back, 9 bases at V and 1 base at J, with 10 bases in the middle. The CDR3 consists of 13 residues. The germline V gene encodes CDR1 MDHEN and CDR2 SYDVKM. Here the CDR3 reads CASMTRSNQPQHF. DNA for the CDR3: TGTGCCAGTATGACAAGGAGCAATCAGCCCCAGCATTTT.

The sample holds one count of this clone. The chain combines TRBV18 with TRBJ2-5; D remains unclear. V dropped 1 base and J dropped 4 bases, with 10 bases sitting between them. CDR1 KGHSH and CDR2 LQKENI come from the germline V gene. This CDR3 is 14 amino acids long. The CDR3 sequence: CASSPLRGLETQYF. The CDR3 DNA sequence: TGTGCCAGCTCACCACTTCGAGGTTTAGAGACCCAGTACTTC. The variable domain in full, with the rest retrieved from reference TRBV18 and TRBJ2-5, is NAGVMQNPRHLVRRRGQEARLRCSPMKGHSHVYWYRQLPEEGLKFMVYLQKENIIDESGMPKERFSAEFPKEGPSILRIQQVVRGDSAAYFCASSPLRGLETQYFGPGTRLLVL.

The chain has TRBV30 and TRBJ2-1; D is ambiguous. The germline gives CDR1 GTSNPN, CDR2 SVGIG (reference sequence). The germline V and J ends were trimmed by 0 bases and 7 bases, with 7 bases remaining between them. This CDR3 has 12 amino acids. The CDR3 nucleotides are TGTGCCTGGAGTGTACTGAGGAATGAGCAGTTCTTC. As protein: CAWSVLRNEQFF.

This rearrangement joins TRBV19 to TRBJ2-6; 9 nucleotides line up with TRBD1. The V and J ends lost 6 bases and 0 bases, in that order; junction bases with no gene match: 9. This CDR3 has 18 amino acids. From germline, CDR1 is LNHDA and CDR2 SQIVND (reference sequence). The CDR3 reads CASSIPRTGDSGANVLTF. The CDR3 nucleotides are TGTGCCAGTAGCATTCCCCGGACAGGGGACTCTGGGGCCAACGTCCTGACTTTC.

The J gene is TRBJ1-3, the V gene TRBV5-6; possibly TRBD1 for D (5 bases). From germline, CDR1 is SGHDT and CDR2 YYEEEE. Trimming stripped 5 bases from V and 1 base from J, with 7 bases between. The CDR3 has 13 amino acids. For the CDR3, the DNA is TGTGCCAGCAGACAGGCGTCTGGAAACACCATATATTTT. This codes for CASRQASGNTIYF.

The chain has TRBV11-3 and TRBJ2-7; D might be TRBD2 (7 bases). Germline values: CDR1 SGHNT, CDR2 YENEEA. Trimming removed 5 bases at V and 3 bases at J, with 17 bases between. The CDR3 spans 15 residues. The CDR3 protein is CASSRGASPDYEQYF. CDR3 sequence (DNA): TGTGCCAGCAGCCGGGGGGCCTCACCGGACTACGAGCAGTACTTC.

This chain links TRBV3-1 (or the pseudogene TRBV3-2) with TRBJ1-3; D is ambiguous. CDR3 length equals 18 residues. Germline assignment: CDR1 LGHDT and CDR2 YNNKEL (reference sequence). Trimming stripped 0 bases from V and 2 bases from J, with 17 bases between. The DNA of the CDR3 is TGTGCCAGCAGCCAAGATGCGGTGACCACTTCACCTGGAAACACCATATATTTT. The encoded protein is CASSQDAVTTSPGNTIYF.

J is TRBJ1-3 and V is TRBV19, with a tentative D call TRBD1 (5 bases). The germline gives CDR1 LNHDA, CDR2 SQIVND (reference sequence). V lost 9 bases, J lost 0 bases, and 15 bases lay in between. The CDR3 is 15 residues long. The CDR3: CASREGPRSGNTIYF. The CDR3 region has the DNA TGTGCCAGCAGGGAGGGGCCCCGCTCTGGAAACACCATATATTTT.

The genes are TRBV18 and TRBJ1-2, with D possibly being TRBD1 (5 bases). The V gene's germline CDR1 is KGHSH and CDR2 LQKENI. This CDR3 has 15 amino acids. Trimming shortened V by 2 bases and J by 3 bases, and 13 bases separated the two germline ends. CDR3 nucleotide sequence: TGTGCCAGCTCACCAAAGCCAGGGCGGCACTATGGCTACACCTTC. This sequence encodes CASSPKPGRHYGYTF.

The V gene is TRBV6-6, the J gene TRBJ2-2, with 10 bases aligning to TRBD2. The germline CDR1 and CDR2 sequences are MNHNY and SVGAGI (reference sequence). This CDR3 has 15 residues. V lost 2 bases, J lost 8 bases, and 5 bases stayed unmatched. Here the CDR3 DNA reads TGTGCCAGCAGTTACGGCCCTAGCGGGAGAGGGGAGCTGTTTTTT. Residues: CASSYGPSGRGELFF.

The chain couples TRBV6-6 to TRBJ1-2, with 7 nucleotides matching TRBD1. The CDR3 spans 14 residues. In germline, CDR1 is MNHNY, CDR2 SVGAGI (reference sequence). J gave up 4 bases and V 4 bases, and 6 bases lay outside the gene matches. The CDR3, as DNA: TGTGCCAGCAGTTCCGACAGGGCCTCCTATGGCTACACCTTC. Translated, it gives CASSSDRASYGYTF.

The chain couples TRBV15 to TRBJ2-5; maybe TRBD2 (6 bases). V was cut by 0 bases and J by 5 bases, with 7 bases left in between. The CDR3 contains 13 residues. Germline assignment: CDR1 LNHNV and CDR2 YYDKDF (reference sequence). In nucleotides, the CDR3 is TGTGCCACCAGCAGAGATGGGAGGGAGACCCAGTACTTC. As protein: CATSRDGRETQYF.

The CDR3 loop reads CASNEGGQKNSPLHF. The CDR3 nucleotides read TGTGCCAGCAACGAAGGAGGACAGAAAAATTCACCCCTCCACTTT. V is TRBV6-5 and J is TRBJ1-6, with D perhaps matching TRBD1 (6 bases). The V and J ends lost 7 bases and 7 bases respectively, with 17 bases between them. The germline V gene has CDR1 MNHEY and CDR2 SVGAGI. There are 15 residues in the CDR3.

The rearrangement joins TRBV6-6 to TRBJ1-4; no reliable D call. Germline V gene lookup returns CDR1 MNHNY and CDR2 SVGAGI (reference sequence). Trimming took 6 bases from V and 8 from J, leaving 16 bases between them. The CDR3 spans 14 residues. In nucleotides, the CDR3 is TGTGCCAGCAGGGAGGGCCCCACTGGAGAAAAACTGTTTTTT. Translation gives CASREGPTGEKLFF.